Shown below are 22 T cell receptor beta chains from a single sample sequenced in a study of T cell responses to AZD1222 COVID-19 vaccine. The data were produced by immunoSEQ multiplex PCR, yet TCRdb's version contains in-frame clones alone and is incomplete. Of some 170,000 clones detected, about 91% appear once; the ten largest clones hold roughly 0.98%. The sample here was peripheral blood, taken 28 days after the second AZD1222 dose. Receptors originate from an adult who received the AZD1222 COVID-19 vaccine.

The V call is TRBV4-1, the J call TRBJ1-6; D is ambiguous. Germline values: CDR1 MGHRA, CDR2 YSYEKL. The CDR3 has 13 amino acids. V lost 2 bases and J 5 bases, leaving 4 bases between the germline ends. The CDR3 DNA reads as TGCGCCAGCAGCCAACGGGATAATTCACCCCTCCACTTT. Residues: CASSQRDNSPLHF.

This clone is a singleton in its sample. The chain combines TRBV5-6 with TRBJ2-5; D uncertain. CDR1 SGHDT and CDR2 YYEEEE come from the germline V gene. The CDR3 has 13 amino acids. Trimming stripped 0 bases from V and 5 bases from J, with 8 bases between. CDR3 bases: TGTGCCAGCAGCTTGGCCCAGGCGGAGACCCAGTACTTC. It codes for CASSLAQAETQYF.

This chain links TRBV27 with TRBJ1-4; D is unclear. CDR1 is MNHEY and CDR2 is SMNVEV in the germline V gene (reference sequence). The length of the CDR3 is 14 residues. Trimming took off 6 bases at V and 0 bases at J, with 8 bases between the two ends. In DNA, the CDR3 is TGTGCCAGCAGACGACTAGCAACTAATGAAAAACTGTTTTTT. It encodes CASRRLATNEKLFF.

This clone was counted once. This chain connects TRBV12-3 or TRBV12-4 to TRBJ1-2; D gene ambiguous. Trimming stripped 3 bases from V and 8 bases from J, with 10 bases between. CDR3 size: 12 residues. CDR3 in amino acids: CASSFGEGGYTF. CDR3 DNA sequence: TGTGCCAGCAGTTTTGGGGAGGGCGGCTACACCTTC.

The chain combines TRBV5-4 with TRBJ1-1; D gene uncertain. Trimming took off 0 bases at V and 0 bases at J, with 9 bases between the two ends. This CDR3 region has 15 residues. CDR1 and CDR2 (germline): SGHNT, YYREEE (reference sequence). CDR3 residues: CASSLEEELNTEAFF. The CDR3 DNA follows: TGTGCCAGCAGCTTGGAGGAGGAATTGAACACTGAAGCTTTCTTT.

V and J are TRBV6-5 and TRBJ1-2; D uncertain. Trimming took off 2 bases at V and 4 bases at J, with 14 bases between the two ends. This CDR3 contains 15 residues. Germline-derived CDR1 and CDR2 are MNHEY and SVGAGI. CDR3: CASSYGSPDPYGYTF. The CDR3 DNA reads as TGTGCCAGCAGTTACGGGAGCCCAGACCCCTATGGCTACACCTTC.

V is TRBV11-3 and J is TRBJ2-1; D call uncertain. CDR3 length: 13 residues. V was cut by 1 base and J by 9 bases, with 10 bases left in between. Germline assignment: CDR1 SGHNT and CDR2 YENEEA. The CDR3 protein is CASSLGARTEQFF. In DNA form, the CDR3 reads TGTGCCAGCAGCTTAGGGGCCAGGACTGAGCAGTTCTTC.

Worth noting for this clone: The sample holds other DNA sequences that translate to the same CDR3. The V call is TRBV6-5, the J call TRBJ1-2; D ambiguous. Germline assignment: CDR1 MNHEY and CDR2 SVGAGI. V lost 0 bases and J lost 8, with 10 bases in between. CDR3 size: 13 residues. The DNA of the CDR3 is TGTGCCAGCAGTTACTCCGAAGGATACGGCTACACCTTC. It specifies CASSYSEGYGYTF.

The V and J genes are TRBV21-1 and TRBJ1-2; TRBD1, the D gene given by the table, was not confirmed from the DNA. TRBV21-1 counts as a pseudogene. The CDR3 is 14 residues long. The CDR3 loop is CASSKGSGCYGYTF. CDR3 sequence (DNA): TGTGCCAGCAGCAAAGGATCAGGGTGCTATGGCTACACCTTC.

V and J are TRBV12-5 and TRBJ1-2; D might be TRBD1 (5 bases). The CDR3 sequence is 14 residues long. CDR1 is LGHNT, CDR2 FRNRAP, per germline. V was shortened by 2 bases and J by 5 bases, with 12 bases between the two germline ends. CDR3 DNA: TGTGCTAGTGGTTTGTCCGGGACGTTTTATGGCTACACCTTC. Translated, it gives CASGLSGTFYGYTF.

The V gene is TRBV7-9, the J gene TRBJ2-2; the D is unclear. The CDR3 loop spans 13 amino acids. V was shortened by 3 bases and J by 2 bases, with 4 bases between the two germline ends. Germline CDR1 reads SEHNR; CDR2 reads FQNEAQ (reference sequence). The CDR3 loop reads CASSFRNTGELFF. CDR3 nucleotides: TGTGCCAGCAGCTTTAGAAACACCGGGGAGCTGTTTTTT. Together with reference TRBV7-9 and TRBJ2-2, the CDR3 gives the full variable domain: DTGVSQNPRHKITKRGQNVTFRCDPISEHNRLYWYRQTLGQGPEFLTYFQNEAQLEKSRLLSDRFSAERPKGSFSTLEIQRTEQGDSAMYLCASSFRNTGELFFGEGSRLTVL.

The rearrangement joins TRBV7-9 to TRBJ2-1, with 9 bases identical to TRBD2. V trimming: 3 bases; J trimming: 0 bases; junction bases outside the gene matches: 6. Germline assignment: CDR1 SEHNR and CDR2 FQNEAQ (reference sequence). This CDR3 spans 17 amino acids. The CDR3 is CASSFPTSGISYNEQFF. The CDR3, as DNA: TGTGCCAGCAGCTTCCCGACTAGCGGAATCTCCTACAATGAGCAGTTCTTC. Drawing the rest from reference TRBV7-9 and TRBJ2-1, the complete variable domain is DTGVSQNPRHKITKRGQNVTFRCDPISEHNRLYWYRQTLGQGPEFLTYFQNEAQLEKSRLLSDRFSAERPKGSFSTLEIQRTEQGDSAMYLCASSFPTSGISYNEQFFGPGTRLTVL.

In its sample, this clone was seen once. The chain combines TRBV5-6 with TRBJ1-2; 7 bases are a match to TRBD1. This CDR3 contains 15 residues. Germline V CDR1 and CDR2: SGHDT, YYEEEE. J gave up 7 bases and V 3 bases, and 12 bases lay outside the gene matches. As DNA, the CDR3 is TGTGCCAGCAGCTCCGACAGGGAAGCAAGGTCTGGCTACACCTTC. This translates into CASSSDREARSGYTF.

This clone was seen just once. This chain joins TRBV3-1 (or the pseudogene TRBV3-2) and TRBJ1-6; D unresolved. Germline assignment: CDR1 LGHDT and CDR2 YNNKEL (reference sequence). V gave up 2 bases and J gave up 7 bases, with 15 bases separating them. This CDR3 has 16 residues. CDR3 in amino acids: CASSQRLGSNNSPLHF. CDR3 DNA sequence: TGTGCCAGCAGCCAAAGACTGGGATCCAACAATTCACCCCTCCACTTT.

This clone was picked up a small number of times. This chain connects TRBV15 to TRBJ1-3; perhaps TRBD1 as D (5 bases). Germline V gene lookup returns CDR1 LNHNV and CDR2 YYDKDF (reference sequence). The V end lost 0 bases, the J end lost 0 bases, and 9 bases lay between the germline ends. The CDR3 loop spans 16 amino acids. The CDR3 region is CATSRDLTASGNTIYF. The CDR3 DNA sequence: TGTGCCACCAGCAGAGATTTGACAGCCTCTGGAAACACCATATATTTT.

This clone has a single count. In nucleotides, the CDR3 is TGTGCCAGCAGTGGTCCGGGACTAGAGGGAAGAGATACGCAGTATTTT. This gives the protein CASSGPGLEGRDTQYF. The chain uses TRBV25-1 and TRBJ2-3; 8 bases agree with TRBD2. CDR1 is MGHDK, CDR2 SYGVNS, per germline. CDR3 length: 16 amino acids. The V segment lost 4 bases and the J segment 5 bases; nucleotides outside the gene matches: 11. Full variable domain (remainder filled in from reference TRBV25-1 and TRBJ2-3): EADIYQTPRYLVIGTGKKITLECSQTMGHDKMYWYQQDPGMELHLIHYSYGVNSTEKGDLSSESTVSRIRTEHFPLTLESARPSHTSQYLCASSGPGLEGRDTQYFGPGTRLTVL.

Only a few counts were recorded for this clone. This chain joins TRBV7-3 and TRBJ1-2, with a weak D call TRBD1 (5 bases). Germline assignment: CDR1 SGHTA and CDR2 FQGTGA. The CDR3 is 13 residues long. The V end was cut by 2 bases, the J end by 1 base, with 5 bases between. In DNA form, the CDR3 reads TGTGCCAGCAGCTTAGACAGTAACTATGGCTACACCTTC. Translation: CASSLDSNYGYTF.

This rearrangement joins TRBV2 to TRBJ2-1; D remains unclear. This CDR3 region has 12 residues. CDR1 and CDR2 from the germline V gene are SNHLY and FYNNEI. With 6 bases removed from V and 5 bases from J, the gap between germline ends came to 8 bases. CDR3 DNA sequence: TGTGCCAGCAGCTTCCGGGACAATGAGCAGTTCTTC. Protein sequence: CASSFRDNEQFF.

V gene TRBV24-1 combines with J gene TRBJ2-1; perhaps D is TRBD1 or TRBD2 (7 bases each). CDR1 and CDR2 (germline): KGHDR, SFDVKD. CDR3 size: 15 residues. V was clipped by 4 bases and J by 6 bases, with 15 bases between them. This chain's CDR3 is CATSEQGGLSNEQFF. The CDR3 DNA is TGTGCCACCAGTGAGCAGGGGGGGCTGAGCAATGAGCAGTTCTTC.

The chain uses TRBV12-3 or TRBV12-4 and TRBJ1-1, with D uncertain. The CDR3 length is 13 residues. V was pared by 6 bases and J by 4 bases, with 12 bases between. The CDR3 reads CASSFKGGTEAFF. CDR3 nucleotide sequence: TGTGCCAGCAGCTTTAAGGGAGGCACTGAAGCTTTCTTT.

The V and J genes are TRBV20-1 and TRBJ2-2; D is uncertain. Germline V gene data show CDR1 as DFQATT and CDR2 as SNEGSKA (reference sequence). Trimming pared 3 bases from V and 1 base from J, leaving 6 bases between. This CDR3 comprises 13 residues. The CDR3 sequence is CSASAVNTGELFF. The CDR3 nucleotides read TGCAGTGCTAGTGCGGTGAACACCGGGGAGCTGTTTTTT.

This clone was picked up one time. J is TRBJ2-5 and V is TRBV5-1, with 9 bases aligning to TRBD1. The CDR3 spans 15 residues. With V trimmed by 4 bases and J by 5 bases, 9 bases remained unmatched. CDR1 is SGHRS, CDR2 YFSETQ, per germline. CDR3 DNA: TGCGCCAGCAGCCCTCGACAGGGGGAGGGGGAGACCCAGTACTTC. It translates to CASSPRQGEGETQYF.